This T cell receptor (beta chain) was observed in a study of blood T cell repertoires in COVID-19. Study-wide background: Specimens from acute and convalescent COVID-19 originated in the United States, Italy and Spain.

J was trimmed by 0 bases and V by 4 bases; bases with no gene match: 6. The CDR3 length is 16 residues. The germline V gene has CDR1 MNHEY and CDR2 SVGAGI. As handled by the study authors: Cell counts per sample came from amplifying reference gene primers. Sequenced by immunoSEQ multiplex PCR; TCRdb stores in-frame clones only, minus some. The V and J calls and clone size are taken from that table; D and trimming were inferred from the DNA. The top ten clones hold 17% of a sample with about 190,000 clones, about 72% of them seen once. Participants reported their clinical history, and cohort assignment relied on those reports. Cohort 3 donors were reported recovered after two negative PCRs, clearance, or symptom resolution.

Sequences were obtained from PBMCs or T cells enriched from blood (not recorded which). This TCR was recovered from a woman aged 50 to 60 who had recovered from COVID-19. The rearrangement uses TRBV6-5 and TRBJ2-1; 7 positions match TRBD2. The CDR3 nucleotides are TGTGCCAGCAGTTCTCTCAGCGGGACCTCCTACAATGAGCAGTTCTTC. Residues: CASSSLSGTSYNEQFF.